Detailed here is one T cell receptor (beta chain). Its specificity is unknown. The data originate from a study of CD8+CD57+ T cells in acquired aplastic anemia. Study summary: The mean DNA yield obtained from sorted CD4+ and CD8+ cells came to roughly 3.4 ug. Study-wide findings and caveats: CD8+ Simpson's diversity in patients was not significantly different from that in controls. The number of CD8+ CDR3 sequences shared by patients and controls was roughly 31.

The sequenced patients had an expansion of CD8+CD57+ cells seen by flow cytometry. The cohort consisted entirely of patients having severe acquired aplastic anemia. V was cut by 3 bases and J by 1 base, with 24 bases left in between. The length of the CDR3 is 19 residues. Germline V gives CDR1 SGDLS, CDR2 YYNGEE. Genomic DNA, the template, was used for profiling of the TCR beta VDJ and CDR3. MiXCR, run by TCRdb on the reads, gives a single entry per CDR3 protein. The sample holds roughly 290,000 distinct CDR3 sequences, about 50% seen once. Sequences were obtained from sorted CD4+, CD8+, or CD8+CD57+ T cells (not recorded which) from PBMCs. The sequence was collected from a human donor with aplastic anemia. This rearrangement joins TRBV9 to TRBJ2-3, with D perhaps matching TRBD2 (6 bases). The DNA of the CDR3 is TGTGCCAGCAGCGACCCAGCGGGCCCTGGAGAGCGGGGCACAGATACGCAGTATTTT. Translated: CASSDPAGPGERGTDTQYF. The entire variable domain, with the rest obtained from reference TRBV9 and TRBJ2-3, is as follows: DSGVTQTPKHLITATGQRVTLRCSPRSGDLSVYWYQQSLDQGLQFLIQYYNGEERAKGNILERFSAQQFPDLHSELNLSSLELGDSALYFCASSDPAGPGERGTDTQYFGPGTRLTVL.